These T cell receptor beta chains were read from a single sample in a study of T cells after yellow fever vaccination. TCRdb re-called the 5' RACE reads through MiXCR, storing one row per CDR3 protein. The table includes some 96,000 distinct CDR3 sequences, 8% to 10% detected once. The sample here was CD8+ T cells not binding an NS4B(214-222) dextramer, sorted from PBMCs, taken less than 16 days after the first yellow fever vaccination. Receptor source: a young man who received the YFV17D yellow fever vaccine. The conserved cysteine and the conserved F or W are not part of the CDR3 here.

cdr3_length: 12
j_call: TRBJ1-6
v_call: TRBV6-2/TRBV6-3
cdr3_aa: ASSPFLRGSPLH

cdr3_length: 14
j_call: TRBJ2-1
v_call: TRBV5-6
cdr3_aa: ASSPRAAGGYNEQF

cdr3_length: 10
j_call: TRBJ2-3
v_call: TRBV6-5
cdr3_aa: ASSAQSDTQY

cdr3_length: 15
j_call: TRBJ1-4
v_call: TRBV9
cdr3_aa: ASSPREAGFRNEKLF

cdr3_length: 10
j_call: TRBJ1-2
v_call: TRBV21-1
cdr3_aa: ASSRDAYGYT

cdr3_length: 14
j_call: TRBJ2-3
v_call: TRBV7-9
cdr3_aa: ASSPVGGTLTDTQY

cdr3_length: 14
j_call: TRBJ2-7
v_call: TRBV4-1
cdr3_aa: ASSQEGGFSSYEQY

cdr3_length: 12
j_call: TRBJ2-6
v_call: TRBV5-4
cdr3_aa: ASSSGTGANVLT

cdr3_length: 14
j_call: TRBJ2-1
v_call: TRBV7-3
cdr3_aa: ASSLNPVGLVWEQF

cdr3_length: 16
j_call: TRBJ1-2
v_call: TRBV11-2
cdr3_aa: ASSLDPFLGRPNYGYT

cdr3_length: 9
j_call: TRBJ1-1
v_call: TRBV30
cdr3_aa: ACTGGTEAF

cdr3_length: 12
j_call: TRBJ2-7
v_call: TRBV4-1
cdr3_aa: ASSQEPLSYEQY

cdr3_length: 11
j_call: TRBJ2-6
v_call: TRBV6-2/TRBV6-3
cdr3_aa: AIGPWGANVLT

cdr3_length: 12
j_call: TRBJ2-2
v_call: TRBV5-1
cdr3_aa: ASRSGQATGELF

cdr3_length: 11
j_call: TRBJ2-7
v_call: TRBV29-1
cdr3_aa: SVEVPSRDEQY

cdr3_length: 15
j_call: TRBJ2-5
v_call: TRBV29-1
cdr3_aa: STPGGLAGGHQETQY

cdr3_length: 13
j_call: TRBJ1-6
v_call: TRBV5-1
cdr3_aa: ASSLDWGFTSPLH

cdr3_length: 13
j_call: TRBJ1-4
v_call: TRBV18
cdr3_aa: ASSPIHRGQEKLF

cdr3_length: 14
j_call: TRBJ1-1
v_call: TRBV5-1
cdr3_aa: ASSSGGTSLNTEAF

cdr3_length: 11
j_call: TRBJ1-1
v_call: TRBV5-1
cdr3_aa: ASSLMRNTEAF

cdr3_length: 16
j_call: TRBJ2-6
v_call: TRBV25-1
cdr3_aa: ASSAKLDQGTGANVLT

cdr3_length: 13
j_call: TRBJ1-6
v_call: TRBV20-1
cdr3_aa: SAATGKPYNSPLH

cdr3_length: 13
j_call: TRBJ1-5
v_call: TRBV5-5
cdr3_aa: ASSLGSRGDQPQH

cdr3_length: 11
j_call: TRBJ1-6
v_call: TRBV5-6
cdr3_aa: ASSLAENSPLH

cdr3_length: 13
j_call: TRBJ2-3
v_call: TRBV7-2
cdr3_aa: ASSSTSGRADTQY

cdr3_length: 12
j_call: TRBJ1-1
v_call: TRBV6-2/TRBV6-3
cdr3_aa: ASRGTGPNTEAF

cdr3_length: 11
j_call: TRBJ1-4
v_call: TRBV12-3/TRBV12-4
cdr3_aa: ASSLGARRELF

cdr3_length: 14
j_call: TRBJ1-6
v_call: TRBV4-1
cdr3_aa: ASSQEAGAYNSPLH

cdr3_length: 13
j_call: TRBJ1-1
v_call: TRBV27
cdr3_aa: ASSPRAGLNTEAF

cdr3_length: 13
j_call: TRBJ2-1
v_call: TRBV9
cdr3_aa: ASSPHGPGNNEQF

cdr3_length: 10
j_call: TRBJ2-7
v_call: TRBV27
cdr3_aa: ASSPTGYEQY

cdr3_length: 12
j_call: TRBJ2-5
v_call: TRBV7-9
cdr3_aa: ASSLSDSPRDRY

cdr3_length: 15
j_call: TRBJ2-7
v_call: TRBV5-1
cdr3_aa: ASTPDQVDGLSYEQY

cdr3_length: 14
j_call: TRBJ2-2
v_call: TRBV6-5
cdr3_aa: ASSYVGQGYAGELF

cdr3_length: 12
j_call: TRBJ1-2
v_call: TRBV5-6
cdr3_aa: ASSLYQVYYGYT

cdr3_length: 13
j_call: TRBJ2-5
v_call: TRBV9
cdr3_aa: ASSERGLAVSTQY

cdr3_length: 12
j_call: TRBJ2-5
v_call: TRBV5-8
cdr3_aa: ASSPTVNQETQY

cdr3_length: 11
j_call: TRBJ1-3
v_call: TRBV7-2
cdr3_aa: ASSLIPGNTIY

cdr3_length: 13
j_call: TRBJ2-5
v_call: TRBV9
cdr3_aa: ASSPEGIGGETQY

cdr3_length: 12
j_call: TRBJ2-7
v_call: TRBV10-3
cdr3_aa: AISESRLAYEQY

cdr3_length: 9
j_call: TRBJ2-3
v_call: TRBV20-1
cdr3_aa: SATLADTQY

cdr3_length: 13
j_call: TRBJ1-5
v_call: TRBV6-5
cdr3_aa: ASSYSRGGNQPQH

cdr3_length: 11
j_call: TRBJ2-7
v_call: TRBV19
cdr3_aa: ASSIIPSYEQY

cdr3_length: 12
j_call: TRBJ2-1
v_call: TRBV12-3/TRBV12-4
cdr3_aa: ASSFWGAYNEQF

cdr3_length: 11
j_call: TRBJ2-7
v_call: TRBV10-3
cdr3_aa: ATAGRSSYEQY

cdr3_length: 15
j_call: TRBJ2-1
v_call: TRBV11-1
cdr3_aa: ASRQGWGTLSYNEQF

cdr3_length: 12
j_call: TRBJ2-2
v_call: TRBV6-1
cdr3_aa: ASRPQGSTGELF

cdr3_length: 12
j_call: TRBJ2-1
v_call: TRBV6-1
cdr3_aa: ASTSGTGLDEQF

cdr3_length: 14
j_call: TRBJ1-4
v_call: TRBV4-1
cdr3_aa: ASSPRDSNHNEKLF

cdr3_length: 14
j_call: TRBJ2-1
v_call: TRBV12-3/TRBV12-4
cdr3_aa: ASSLPPPGGNNEQF

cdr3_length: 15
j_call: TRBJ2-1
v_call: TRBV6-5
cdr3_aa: ASSYSSRGSSYNEQF

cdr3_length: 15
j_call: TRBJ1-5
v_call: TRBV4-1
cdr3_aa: ASSQEGGWGTNQPQH